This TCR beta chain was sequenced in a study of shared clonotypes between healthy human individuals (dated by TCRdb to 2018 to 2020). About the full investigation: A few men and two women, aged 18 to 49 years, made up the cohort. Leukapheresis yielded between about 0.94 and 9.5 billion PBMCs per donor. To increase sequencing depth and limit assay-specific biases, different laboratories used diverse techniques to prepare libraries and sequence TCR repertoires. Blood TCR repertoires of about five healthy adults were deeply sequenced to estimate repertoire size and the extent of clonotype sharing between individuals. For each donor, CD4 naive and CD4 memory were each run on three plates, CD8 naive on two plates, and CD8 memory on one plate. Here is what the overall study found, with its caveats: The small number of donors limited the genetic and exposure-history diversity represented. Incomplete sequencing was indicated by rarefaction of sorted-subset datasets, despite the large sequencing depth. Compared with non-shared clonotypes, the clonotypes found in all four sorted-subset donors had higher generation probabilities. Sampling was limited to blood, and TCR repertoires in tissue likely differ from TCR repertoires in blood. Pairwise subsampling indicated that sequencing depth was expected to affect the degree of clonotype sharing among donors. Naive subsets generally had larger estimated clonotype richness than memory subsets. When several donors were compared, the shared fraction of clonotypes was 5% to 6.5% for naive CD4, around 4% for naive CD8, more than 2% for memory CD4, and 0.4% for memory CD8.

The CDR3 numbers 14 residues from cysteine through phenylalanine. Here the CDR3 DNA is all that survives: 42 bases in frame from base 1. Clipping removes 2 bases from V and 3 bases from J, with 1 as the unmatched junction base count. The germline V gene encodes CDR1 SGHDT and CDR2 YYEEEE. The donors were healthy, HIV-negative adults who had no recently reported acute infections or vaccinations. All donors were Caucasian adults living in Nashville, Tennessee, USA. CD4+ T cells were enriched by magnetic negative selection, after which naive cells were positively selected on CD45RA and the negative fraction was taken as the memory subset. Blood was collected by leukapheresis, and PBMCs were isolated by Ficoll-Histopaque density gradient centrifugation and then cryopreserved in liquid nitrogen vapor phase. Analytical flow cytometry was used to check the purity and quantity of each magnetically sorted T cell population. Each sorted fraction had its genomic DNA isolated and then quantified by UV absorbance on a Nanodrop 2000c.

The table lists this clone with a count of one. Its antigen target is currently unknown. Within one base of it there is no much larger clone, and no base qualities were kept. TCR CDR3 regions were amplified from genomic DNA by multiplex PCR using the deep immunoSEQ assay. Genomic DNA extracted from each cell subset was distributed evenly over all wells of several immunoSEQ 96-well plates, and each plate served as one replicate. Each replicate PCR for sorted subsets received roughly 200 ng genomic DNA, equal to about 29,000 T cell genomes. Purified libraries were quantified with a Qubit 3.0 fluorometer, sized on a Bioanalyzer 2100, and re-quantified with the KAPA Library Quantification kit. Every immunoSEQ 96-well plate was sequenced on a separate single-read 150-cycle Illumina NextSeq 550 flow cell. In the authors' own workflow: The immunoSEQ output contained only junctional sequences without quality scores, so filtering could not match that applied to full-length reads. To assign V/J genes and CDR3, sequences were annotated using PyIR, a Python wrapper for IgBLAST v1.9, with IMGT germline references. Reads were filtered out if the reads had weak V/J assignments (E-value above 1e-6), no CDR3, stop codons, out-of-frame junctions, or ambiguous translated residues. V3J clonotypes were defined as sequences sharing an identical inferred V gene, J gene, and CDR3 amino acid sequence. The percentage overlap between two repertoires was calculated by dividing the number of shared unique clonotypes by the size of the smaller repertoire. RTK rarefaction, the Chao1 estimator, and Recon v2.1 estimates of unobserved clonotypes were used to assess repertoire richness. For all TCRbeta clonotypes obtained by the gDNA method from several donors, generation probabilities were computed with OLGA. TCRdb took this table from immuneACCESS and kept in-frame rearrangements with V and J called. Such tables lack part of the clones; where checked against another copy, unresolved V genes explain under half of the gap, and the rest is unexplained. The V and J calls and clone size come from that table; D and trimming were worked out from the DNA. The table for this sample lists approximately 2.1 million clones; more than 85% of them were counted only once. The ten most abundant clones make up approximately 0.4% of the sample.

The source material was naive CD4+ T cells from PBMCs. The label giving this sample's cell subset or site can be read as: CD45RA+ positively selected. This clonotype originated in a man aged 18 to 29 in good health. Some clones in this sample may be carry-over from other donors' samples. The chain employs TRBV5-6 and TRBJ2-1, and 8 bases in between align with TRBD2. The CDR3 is CASSFREGYNEQFF. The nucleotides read TGTGCCAGCAGCTTCCGGGAGGGCTACAATGAGCAGTTCTTC. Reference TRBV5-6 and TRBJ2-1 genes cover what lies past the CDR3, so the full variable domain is DAGVTQSPTHLIKTRGQQVTLRCSPKSGHDTVSWYQQALGQGPQFIFQYYEEEERQRGNFPDRFSGHQFPNYSSELNVNALLLGDSALYLCASSFREGYNEQFFGPGTRLTVL.